What follows are 20 T cell receptor beta chains derived from one specimen sequenced in a study of blood T cell repertoires in COVID-19. Assay used: immunoSEQ multiplex PCR; TCRdb lists only in-frame clones, some missing. The repertoire holds about 78,000 clones, with 75% to 95% as singletons. The sequencing sample was made of peripheral blood. Receptors were obtained from an elderly woman with acute or convalescent COVID-19.

The V gene is TRBV18, the J gene TRBJ1-1, with 8 bases identical to TRBD1. CDR3 length: 15 amino acids. Trimming removed 4 bases from V and 1 base from J; junction bases left unmatched: 5. Germline CDR1 is KGHSH and CDR2 is LQKENI. In DNA, the CDR3 is TGTGCCAGCTCACAGGAACAGGGGGGGAACACTGAAGCTTTCTTT. Translating it yields CASSQEQGGNTEAFF.

The rearrangement uses TRBV7-2 and TRBJ2-7; 7 bases are a match to TRBD2. Germline values: CDR1 SGHTA, CDR2 FQGNSA. Losses at the gene ends were 4 bases for V and 1 base for J; bases not matched to a gene: 7. The CDR3 is 15 residues long. The CDR3 protein is CASSSSGTKSYEQYF. CDR3 DNA: TGTGCCAGCAGCTCAAGCGGGACTAAATCCTACGAGCAGTACTTC. Filled out from reference TRBV7-2 and TRBJ2-7, the complete variable domain reads GAGVSQSPSNKVTEKGKDVELRCDPISGHTALYWYRQSLGQGLEFLIYFQGNSAPDKSGLPSDRFSAERTGGSVSTLTIQRTQQEDSAVYLCASSSSGTKSYEQYFGPGTRLTVT.

This chain links TRBV19 with TRBJ2-5, with 9 bases identical to TRBD2. V gave up 1 base and J gave up 5 bases; unmatched junction bases: 8. Germline CDR1 and CDR2: LNHDA and SQIVND (reference sequence). There are 16 residues in the CDR3. CDR3 protein: CASSIALAGRGETQYF. The DNA for the CDR3 is TGTGCCAGTAGTATAGCGCTAGCGGGACGAGGGGAGACCCAGTACTTC.

The chain carries TRBV6-2 or TRBV6-3 and TRBJ1-2, with D tentatively TRBD1 (6 bases). The CDR3 loop spans 14 amino acids. Trimming took off 4 bases at V and 5 bases at J, with 14 bases between the two ends. Germline V gene lookup returns CDR1 MNHEY and CDR2 SVGEGT. CDR3 sequence: CASSFLQDSYGYTF. As DNA, the CDR3 is TGTGCCAGCAGTTTCCTCCAGGACAGTTATGGCTACACCTTC.

The chain carries TRBV5-6 and TRBJ2-1; 10 nucleotides align to TRBD1. V was clipped by 3 bases and J by 5 bases; unmatched bases: 5. The CDR3 consists of 15 residues. The V gene's germline CDR1 is SGHDT and CDR2 YYEEEE. The CDR3 DNA reads TGTGCCAGCAGCTCACCCGGGACAGGGGACAATGAGCAGTTCTTC. This sequence encodes CASSSPGTGDNEQFF.

V and J are TRBV5-1 and TRBJ2-5, with TRBD1 identical over 9 bases. The germline CDR1 and CDR2 sequences are SGHRS and YFSETQ. V was clipped by 3 bases and J by 3 bases; unmatched bases: 6. The CDR3 runs 15 residues. CDR3: CASSSQGAREETQYF. In DNA form, the CDR3 reads TGCGCCAGCAGCTCACAGGGGGCGCGGGAAGAGACCCAGTACTTC.

The chain has TRBV12-3 or TRBV12-4 and TRBJ2-5; tentatively, D is TRBD1 (6 bases). Trimming stripped 7 bases from V and 5 bases from J, with 14 bases between. This CDR3 contains 13 residues. The CDR3, as DNA: TGTGCCAGCAAACAACAGGGAATTGAGACCCAGTACTTC. Translating gives CASKQQGIETQYF.

This chain uses TRBV2 with TRBJ2-1; 8 positions match TRBD2. The CDR3 sequence is 15 residues long. The ends lost 7 bases at V and 7 bases at J; junction bases unmatched: 12. Germline lookup yields CDR1 SNHLY and CDR2 FYNNEI. CDR3 DNA: TGTGCCAGCACCTCAAGCGGGGGCGCACGGAATGAGCAGTTCTTC. Protein product: CASTSSGGARNEQFF.

V usage is TRBV7-2 and J usage is TRBJ2-7; 8 bases match TRBD1. Germline CDR1 SGHTA, CDR2 FQGNSA. V shed 3 bases, J shed 2 bases, and the junction held 12 bases outside the gene matches. The CDR3 is made up of 17 amino acids. In DNA form, the CDR3 reads TGTGCCAGCAGCTTCCAAGGATCGCGACAGGGGACCTACGAGCAGTACTTC. Translation: CASSFQGSRQGTYEQYF. The full variable domain, its missing parts supplied by reference TRBV7-2 and TRBJ2-7, is GAGVSQSPSNKVTEKGKDVELRCDPISGHTALYWYRQSLGQGLEFLIYFQGNSAPDKSGLPSDRFSAERTGGSVSTLTIQRTQQEDSAVYLCASSFQGSRQGTYEQYFGPGTRLTVT.

This sequence joins TRBV5-6 and TRBJ2-7; a weak D match, TRBD2 (5 bases). The CDR3 loop spans 15 amino acids. The germline V gene has CDR1 SGHDT and CDR2 YYEEEE. The V gene lost 0 bases and the J gene lost 0 bases, with 10 bases spanning the gap. The CDR3 DNA reads TGTGCCAGCAGCTTGGGTGTCGGGGTCTCCTACGAGCAGTACTTC. Its protein is CASSLGVGVSYEQYF.

A single count supports this clone. J is TRBJ2-2 and V is TRBV7-9; TRBD1 matches at 8 bases. From germline, CDR1 is SEHNR and CDR2 FQNEAQ (reference sequence). The CDR3 has 15 amino acids. Trimming removed 3 bases from V and 7 bases from J; junction bases left unmatched: 7. The CDR3 bases are TGTGCCAGCAGCTTGACAGGGGCCCAACACGGGGAGCTGTTTTTT. Amino acids: CASSLTGAQHGELFF.

The chain couples TRBV5-1 to TRBJ2-7; the D gene is possibly TRBD2 (5 bases). The ends were cut back, 0 bases at V and 1 base at J, with 11 bases in the middle. The germline CDR1 and CDR2 sequences are SGHRS and YFSETQ. This CDR3 is built from 15 residues. CDR3 nucleotide sequence: TGCGCCAGCAGCTTGGGTCGGACTTCATCCTACGAGCAGTACTTC. It translates to CASSLGRTSSYEQYF.

The genes are TRBV27 and TRBJ2-7; 8 positions agree with TRBD1. CDR3 length equals 14 residues. Germline CDR1 reads MNHEY; CDR2 reads SMNVEV (reference sequence). Unmatched junction bases numbered 7, after V lost 6 bases and J lost 3 bases. CDR3 in amino acids: CASRMTGVNYEQYF. The CDR3 bases are TGTGCCAGCAGGATGACAGGGGTCAACTACGAGCAGTACTTC.

This chain uses TRBV3-1 (or the pseudogene TRBV3-2) with TRBJ1-3, with D hard to call. The V end was cut by 0 bases, the J end by 6 bases, with 3 bases between. The CDR3 has 12 amino acids. The germline CDR1 and CDR2 sequences are LGHDT and YNNKEL (reference sequence). CDR3: CASSQDLNTIYF. In DNA form, the CDR3 reads TGTGCCAGCAGCCAAGATCTAAACACCATATATTTT.

The V and J genes are TRBV7-9 and TRBJ1-3, with D maybe TRBD1 (6 bases). Germline assignment: CDR1 SEHNR and CDR2 FQNEAQ (reference sequence). Trimming stripped 5 bases from V and 1 base from J, with 33 bases between. The length of the CDR3 is 22 residues. DNA of the CDR3: TGTGCCAGCAGCAAGAATCCCGGGATAATGGGGGCTAACCGAAATTCTGGAAACACCATATATTTT. It translates to CASSKNPGIMGANRNSGNTIYF.

V is TRBV18 and J is TRBJ1-1; 8 bases map to TRBD1. The CDR3 consists of 15 residues. The germline V gene encodes CDR1 KGHSH and CDR2 LQKENI. J lost 4 bases, V lost 3 bases, and 7 bases had no gene match. Written as DNA, the CDR3 is TGTGCCAGCTCACCTGGGACAGGAGCGAGCACTGAAGCTTTCTTT. It yields the protein CASSPGTGASTEAFF.

The V gene is TRBV4-2, the J gene TRBJ2-3; possibly TRBD1 for D (6 bases). CDR1 and CDR2 (germline): LGHNA, YNFKEQ. The CDR3 is made up of 16 amino acids. V was shortened by 6 bases and J by 0 bases, with 16 bases between the two germline ends. CDR3 region: CASSRTSGESTDTQYF. For the CDR3, the DNA is TGTGCCAGCAGTCGAACCTCAGGGGAAAGCACAGATACGCAGTATTTT.

This chain links TRBV29-1 with TRBJ1-2; D is perhaps TRBD1 (6 bases). The CDR3 has 12 amino acids. V dropped 4 bases and J dropped 8 bases, with 14 bases sitting between them. Germline CDR1 reads SQVTM; CDR2 reads ANQGSEA. The CDR3 loop reads CSVGSVRGGYTF. CDR3 DNA sequence: TGCAGCGTTGGAAGCGTCAGGGGAGGCTACACCTTC.

The J gene is TRBJ2-7, the V gene TRBV5-1; 7 nucleotides agree with TRBD1. The CDR3 has 13 amino acids. Per germline, CDR1 SGHRS and CDR2 YFSETQ. Trimming took 2 bases from V and 6 from J; bases not matched to a gene: 5. Written as DNA, the CDR3 is TGCGCCAGCAGCTTAGGGACAGCTGCCGAGCAGTACTTC. Translation: CASSLGTAAEQYF.

The chain uses TRBV15 and TRBJ1-3, with D perhaps matching TRBD1 (6 bases). Per germline, CDR1 LNHNV and CDR2 YYDKDF (reference sequence). The CDR3 covers 20 residues. V was pared by 6 bases and J by 0 bases, with 27 bases between. The CDR3 region has the DNA TGTGCCACCAGTATGAATCCGCCGGGGGGGGCTGGGAGCTCTGGAAACACCATATATTTT. It codes for CATSMNPPGGAGSSGNTIYF.